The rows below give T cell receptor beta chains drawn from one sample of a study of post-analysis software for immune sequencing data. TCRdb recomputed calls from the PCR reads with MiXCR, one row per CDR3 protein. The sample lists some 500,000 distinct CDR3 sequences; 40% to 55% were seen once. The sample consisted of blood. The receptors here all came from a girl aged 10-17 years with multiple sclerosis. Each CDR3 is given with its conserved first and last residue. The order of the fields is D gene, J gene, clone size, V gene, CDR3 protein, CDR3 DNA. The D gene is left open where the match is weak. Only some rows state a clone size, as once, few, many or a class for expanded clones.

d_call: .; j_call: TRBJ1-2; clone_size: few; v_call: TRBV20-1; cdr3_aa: CSGSQGTGYGYTF; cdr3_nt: TGCAGTGGTTCCCAGGGTACTGGCTATGGCTACACCTTC
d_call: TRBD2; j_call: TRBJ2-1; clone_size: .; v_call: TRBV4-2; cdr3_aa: CASSPRLAEGNEQFF; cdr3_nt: TGTGCCAGCAGCCCCCGACTAGCGGAGGGCAATGAGCAGTTCTTC
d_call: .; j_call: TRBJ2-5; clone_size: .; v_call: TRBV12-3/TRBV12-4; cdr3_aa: CASSSWGPETQYF; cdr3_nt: TGTGCCAGCAGTTCTTGGGGGCCGGAGACCCAGTACTTC
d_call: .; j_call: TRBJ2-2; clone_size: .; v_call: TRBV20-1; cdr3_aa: CSASAGNLVSGELFF; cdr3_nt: TGCAGTGCTAGTGCCGGGAATCTCGTGAGCGGGGAGCTGTTTTTT
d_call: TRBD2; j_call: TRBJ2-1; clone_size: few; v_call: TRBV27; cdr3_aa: CASSRHPGTSTNEQFF; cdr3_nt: TGTGCCAGCAGTAGACATCCCGGGACTAGTACCAATGAGCAGTTCTTC
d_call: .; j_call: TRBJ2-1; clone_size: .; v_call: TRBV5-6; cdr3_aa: CASSKGTGDEQFF; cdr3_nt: TGTGCCAGCAGCAAAGGAACGGGGGATGAGCAGTTCTTC
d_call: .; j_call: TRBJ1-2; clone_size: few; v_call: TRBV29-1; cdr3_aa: CSVAGEDYGYTF; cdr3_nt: TGCAGCGTTGCAGGGGAAGACTATGGCTACACCTTC
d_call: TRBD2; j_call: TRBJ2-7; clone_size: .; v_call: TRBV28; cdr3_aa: CASSLWGTSGSRYEQYF; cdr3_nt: TGTGCCAGCAGTTTATGGGGGACTAGCGGGAGTAGGTACGAGCAGTACTTC
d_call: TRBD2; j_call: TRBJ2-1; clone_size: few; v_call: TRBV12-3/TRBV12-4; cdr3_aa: CASLAGGDYNEQFF; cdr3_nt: TGTGCCAGCCTAGCGGGAGGGGACTACAATGAGCAGTTCTTC
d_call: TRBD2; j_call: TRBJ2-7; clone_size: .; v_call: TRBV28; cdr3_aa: CATGRGLAGHYEQYF; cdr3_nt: TGTGCCACCGGGAGGGGACTAGCGGGCCACTACGAGCAGTACTTC
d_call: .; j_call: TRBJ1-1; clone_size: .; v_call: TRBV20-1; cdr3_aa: CSARVSRGTEAFF; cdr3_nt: TGCAGTGCTAGGGTGTCCCGAGGCACTGAAGCTTTCTTT
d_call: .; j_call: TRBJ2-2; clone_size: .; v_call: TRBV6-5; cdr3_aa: CASSYPRPGELFF; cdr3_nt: TGTGCCAGCAGTTACCCTCGGCCCGGGGAGCTGTTTTTT
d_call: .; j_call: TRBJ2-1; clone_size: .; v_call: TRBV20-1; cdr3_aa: CSAGLYWEASYNEQFF; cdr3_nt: TGCAGTGCCGGCTTGTACTGGGAGGCCTCCTACAATGAGCAGTTCTTC
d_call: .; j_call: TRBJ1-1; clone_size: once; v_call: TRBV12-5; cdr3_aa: CASGFFYRTRNTEAFF; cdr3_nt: TGTGCTAGTGGTTTCTTCTATAGGACAAGGAACACTGAAGCTTTCTTT
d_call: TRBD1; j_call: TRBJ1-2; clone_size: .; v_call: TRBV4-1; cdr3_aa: CASSQGDSSYGYTF; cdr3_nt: TGCGCCAGCAGCCAAGGGGACAGCAGCTATGGCTACACCTTC
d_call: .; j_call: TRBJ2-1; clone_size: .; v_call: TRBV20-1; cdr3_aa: CSAGRDLYNEQFF; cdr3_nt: TGCAGTGCCGGGCGGGATCTCTACAATGAGCAGTTCTTC
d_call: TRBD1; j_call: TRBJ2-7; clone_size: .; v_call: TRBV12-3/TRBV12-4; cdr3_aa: CASSTPGQGKYEQYF; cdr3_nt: TGTGCCAGCAGTACACCGGGACAGGGGAAGTACGAGCAGTACTTC
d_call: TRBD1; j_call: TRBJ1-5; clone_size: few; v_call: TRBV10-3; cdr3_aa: CAISVSQGDGNRPQHF; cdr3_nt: TGTGCCATCAGTGTGTCACAGGGGGACGGCAATCGGCCCCAGCATTTT
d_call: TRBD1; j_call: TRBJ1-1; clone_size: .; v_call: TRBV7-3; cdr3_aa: CASSTGGRTEAFF; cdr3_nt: TGTGCCAGCAGCACAGGGGGACGGACTGAAGCTTTCTTT
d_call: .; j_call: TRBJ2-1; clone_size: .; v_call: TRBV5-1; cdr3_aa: CASSAIGNEQFF; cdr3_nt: TGCGCCAGCAGCGCTATAGGGAATGAGCAGTTCTTC
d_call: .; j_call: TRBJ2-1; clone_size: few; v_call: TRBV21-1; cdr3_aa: CASSNSVRAYNEQFF; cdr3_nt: TGTGCCAGCAGCAACTCCGTGCGGGCTTACAATGAGCAGTTCTTC
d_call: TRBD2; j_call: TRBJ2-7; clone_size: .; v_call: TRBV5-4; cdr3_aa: CASSSGPGLATYEQYF; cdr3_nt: TGTGCCAGCAGCTCGGGCCCGGGACTAGCAACCTACGAGCAGTACTTC
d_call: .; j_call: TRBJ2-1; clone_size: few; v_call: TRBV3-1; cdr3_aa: CASSQRIRGEQFF; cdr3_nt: TGTGCCAGCAGCCAAAGGATCCGGGGAGAGCAGTTCTTC
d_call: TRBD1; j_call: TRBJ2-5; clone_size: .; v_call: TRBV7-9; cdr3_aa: CASSSGTGWETQYF; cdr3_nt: TGTGCCAGCAGTTCCGGGACAGGTTGGGAGACCCAGTACTTC
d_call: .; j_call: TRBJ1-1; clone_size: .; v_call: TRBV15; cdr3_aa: CATSREGRVPTEAFF; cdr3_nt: TGTGCCACTAGCAGAGAAGGGAGGGTACCCACTGAAGCTTTCTTT
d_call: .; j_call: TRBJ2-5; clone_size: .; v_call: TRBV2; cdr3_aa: CASSEASRMETQYF; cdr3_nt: TGTGCCAGCAGTGAAGCGTCGCGTATGGAGACCCAGTACTTC
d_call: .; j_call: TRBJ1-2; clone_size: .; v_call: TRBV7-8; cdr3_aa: CASSLEEYGYTF; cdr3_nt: TGTGCCAGCAGCTTGGAGGAATATGGCTACACCTTC
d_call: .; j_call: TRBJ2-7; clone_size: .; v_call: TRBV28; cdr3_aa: CASSPNGEPHYEQYF; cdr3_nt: TGTGCCAGCAGCCCCAATGGGGAACCCCACTACGAGCAGTACTTC
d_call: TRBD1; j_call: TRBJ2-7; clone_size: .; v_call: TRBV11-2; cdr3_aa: CASCQLEKGTAYEQYF; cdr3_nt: TGTGCCAGCTGCCAGTTAGAAAAAGGGACAGCCTACGAGCAGTACTTC
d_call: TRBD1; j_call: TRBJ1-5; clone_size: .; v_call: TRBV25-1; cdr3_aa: CASSGGQGTGNQPQHF; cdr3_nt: TGTGCCAGCAGTGGAGGACAGGGTACCGGCAATCAGCCCCAGCATTTT
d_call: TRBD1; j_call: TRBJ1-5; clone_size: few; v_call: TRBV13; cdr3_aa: CASSTRTGSNQPQHF; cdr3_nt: TGTGCCAGCAGTACGAGGACAGGTAGCAATCAGCCCCAGCATTTT
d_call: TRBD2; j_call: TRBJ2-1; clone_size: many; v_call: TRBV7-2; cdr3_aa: CASSLGLASYNEQFF; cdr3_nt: TGTGCCAGCAGCTTAGGACTAGCGTCCTACAATGAGCAGTTCTTC
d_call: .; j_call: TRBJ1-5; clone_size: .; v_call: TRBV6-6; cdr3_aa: CASSYEEKGTNQPQHF; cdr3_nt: TGTGCCAGCAGTTACGAGGAAAAGGGGACAAATCAGCCCCAGCATTTT
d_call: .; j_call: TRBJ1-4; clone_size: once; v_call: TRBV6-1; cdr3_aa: CASSEGQFNEKLFF; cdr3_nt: TGTGCCAGCAGTGAAGGACAGTTTAATGAAAAACTGTTTTTT
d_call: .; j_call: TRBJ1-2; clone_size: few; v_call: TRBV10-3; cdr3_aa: CAISESFQGSNYGYTF; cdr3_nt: TGTGCCATCAGTGAGTCCTTCCAGGGATCCAACTATGGCTACACCTTC
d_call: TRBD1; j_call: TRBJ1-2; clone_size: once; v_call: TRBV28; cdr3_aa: CASSFSDRASDGYTF; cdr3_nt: TGTGCCAGCAGTTTCTCGGACAGGGCTTCTGACGGCTACACCTTC
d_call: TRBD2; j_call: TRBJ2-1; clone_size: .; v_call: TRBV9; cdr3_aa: CASSSGLAGGEQFF; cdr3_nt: TGTGCCAGCAGCTCGGGACTAGCGGGAGGTGAGCAGTTCTTC
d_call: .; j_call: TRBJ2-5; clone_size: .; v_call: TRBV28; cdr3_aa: CASSLQQFQETQYF; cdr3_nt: TGTGCCAGCAGTTTACAGCAATTCCAAGAGACCCAGTACTTC
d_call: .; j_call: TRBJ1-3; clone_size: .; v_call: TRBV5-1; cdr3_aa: CASSLATGTGNTIYF; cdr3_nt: TGCGCCAGCAGCTTGGCTACAGGGACTGGAAACACCATATATTTT
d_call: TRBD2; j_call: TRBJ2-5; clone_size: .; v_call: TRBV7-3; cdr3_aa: CASSLLAGDQETQYF; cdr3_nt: TGTGCCAGCAGCTTACTAGCGGGAGACCAAGAGACCCAGTACTTC
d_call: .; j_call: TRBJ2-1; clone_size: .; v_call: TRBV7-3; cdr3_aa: CASSLSSISYNEQFF; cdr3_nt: TGTGCCAGCAGCTTAAGTTCCATCTCCTACAATGAGCAGTTCTTC
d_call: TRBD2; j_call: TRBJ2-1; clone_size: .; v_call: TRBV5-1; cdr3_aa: CASFAGTSGRDNEQFF; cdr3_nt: TGCGCCAGCTTTGCTGGCACTAGCGGGAGAGACAATGAGCAGTTCTTC